Here is one T cell receptor beta chain with its context. Profiled with immunoSEQ multiplex PCR; TCRdb holds only in-frame clones, not every one. This sample has some 290,000 clones, with roughly nine tenths found just once. Recruited during active infection, patients (from Seattle) were subsequently followed longitudinally. This sample was included in a study of blood T cell repertoires in COVID-19. Background on the study: Both acute and convalescent COVID-19 samples were obtained from the United States, Italy and Spain.

V lost 2 bases and J lost 2; bases outside the gene matches: 2. Germline V gives CDR1 KGHDR, CDR2 SFDVKD. The CDR3 runs to 15 residues. Sequencing input: peripheral blood. This sequence joins TRBV24-1 and TRBJ1-2; the match to TRBD1 covers 9 bases. The source is a woman aged 25 to 39 with COVID-19, enrolled during active disease. CDR3 region: CATSDSGTGNYGYTF. CDR3 in DNA: TGTGCCACCAGTGATTCCGGGACAGGGAACTATGGCTACACCTTC.